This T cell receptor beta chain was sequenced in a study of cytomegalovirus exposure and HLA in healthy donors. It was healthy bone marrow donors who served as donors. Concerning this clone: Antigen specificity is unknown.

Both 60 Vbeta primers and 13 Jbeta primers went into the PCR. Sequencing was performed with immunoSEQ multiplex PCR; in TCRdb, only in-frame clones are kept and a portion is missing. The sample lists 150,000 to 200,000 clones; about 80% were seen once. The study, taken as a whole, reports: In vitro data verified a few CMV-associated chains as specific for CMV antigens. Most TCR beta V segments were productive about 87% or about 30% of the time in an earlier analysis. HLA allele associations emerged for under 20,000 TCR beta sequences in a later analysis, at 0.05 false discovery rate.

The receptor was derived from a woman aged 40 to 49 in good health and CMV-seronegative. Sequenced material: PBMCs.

In DNA form, the CDR3 reads TGTGCCAGCAGCCCCCAGCGGGTCGAGCAGTACTTC. It translates to CASSPQRVEQYF. The J gene is TRBJ2-7, the V gene TRBV7-8; TRBD2 is a possible D gene (6 bases). Germline CDR1 SGHVS, CDR2 FQNEAQ. This CDR3 is built from 12 residues. Trimming took 5 bases from V and 6 from J, leaving 11 bases between them.